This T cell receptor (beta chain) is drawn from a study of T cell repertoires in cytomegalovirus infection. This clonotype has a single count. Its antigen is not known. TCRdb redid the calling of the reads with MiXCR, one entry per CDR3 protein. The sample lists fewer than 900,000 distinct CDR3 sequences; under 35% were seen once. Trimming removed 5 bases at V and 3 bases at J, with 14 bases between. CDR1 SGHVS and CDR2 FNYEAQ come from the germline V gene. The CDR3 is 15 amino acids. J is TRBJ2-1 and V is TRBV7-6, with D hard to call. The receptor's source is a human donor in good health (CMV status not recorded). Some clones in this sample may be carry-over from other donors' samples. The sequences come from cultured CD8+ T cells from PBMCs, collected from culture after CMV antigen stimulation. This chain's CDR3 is CASSPPSTVYNEQFF. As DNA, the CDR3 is TGTGCCAGCAGCCCTCCCTCGACGGTCTACAATGAGCAGTTCTTC. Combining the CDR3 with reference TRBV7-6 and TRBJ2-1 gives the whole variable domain GAGVSQSPRYKVTKRGQDVALRCDPISGHVSLYWYRQALGQGPEFLTYFNYEAQQDKSGLPNDRFSAERPEGSISTLTIQRTEQRDSAMYRCASSPPSTVYNEQFFGPGTRLTVL.